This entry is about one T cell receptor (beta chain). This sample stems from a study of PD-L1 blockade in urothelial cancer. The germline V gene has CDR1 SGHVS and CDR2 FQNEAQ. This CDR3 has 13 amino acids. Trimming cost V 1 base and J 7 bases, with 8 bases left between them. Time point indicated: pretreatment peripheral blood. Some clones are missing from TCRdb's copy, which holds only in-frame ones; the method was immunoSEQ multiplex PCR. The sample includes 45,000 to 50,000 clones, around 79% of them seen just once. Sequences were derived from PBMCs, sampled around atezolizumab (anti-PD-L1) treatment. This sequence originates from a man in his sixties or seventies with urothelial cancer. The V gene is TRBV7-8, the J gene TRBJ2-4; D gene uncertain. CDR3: CASSLGQNNIQYF. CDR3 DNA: TGTGCCAGCAGCTTAGGTCAGAACAACATTCAGTACTTC.